The clone carrying this T cell receptor (beta chain) has only one observation. The sample contains more than one DNA sequence encoding this CDR3. This sample is drawn from a study of CD8+ T cells in alopecia areata. Investigators sorted PBMCs to obtain both CD4+ and CD8+ T cells. As the sequencing template, cDNA was produced by extracting RNA and reverse transcribing it. The protocol was immunoSEQ multiplex PCR, while the TCRdb copy is restricted to in-frame clones and leaves out a portion. The table includes 200,000 to 250,000 clones, 67% detected once. The CDR3 has 12 amino acids. CDR1 GTSNPN and CDR2 SVGIG come from the germline V gene (reference sequence). Trimming took 0 bases from V and 5 from J, leaving 7 bases between them.

V usage is TRBV30 and J usage is TRBJ2-5; D not certain. The sequence was collected from a human donor with alopecia areata. The sequences come from CD4+ T cells sorted from blood, collected at week 0. The CDR3 spells CAWSVLGETQYF. CDR3 bases: TGTGCCTGGAGTGTACTTGGGGAGACCCAGTACTTC.